This TCR beta chain was obtained from a study of CD8+ T cells in alopecia areata. Study-level information: Treated patients took oral tofacitinib at 5 to 10 mg twice daily.

Extracted RNA was reverse transcribed, and the resulting cDNA served as sequencing template. Generated by immunoSEQ multiplex PCR, the TCRdb table keeps only in-frame clones and is missing some. Seen here are approximately 150,000 clones, roughly 66% observed once, and the top ten hold around 10%. The germline V gene has CDR1 ENHRY and CDR2 SYGVKD. The CDR3 is made up of 10 amino acids. V was cut by 9 bases and J by 5 bases, with 5 bases left in between. Study observations and caveats: Lesional scalp exceeded normal scalp in clonality, especially in alopecia totalis/universalis.

This clone was detected ten times or more. Its antigen is as yet unknown. Material: CD8+ T cells sorted from blood, obtained at week 0. The chain combines TRBV10-3 with TRBJ1-5, with D unresolved. The sequence came from a human donor with alopecia areata. The CDR3 DNA sequence: TGTGCCATTGGGGATCAGCCCCAGCATTTT. This gives the protein CAIGDQPQHF.